This TCR beta chain was identified in a study of T-cell memory formation after mild COVID-19. Study results and limitations: Day 15 to 85 contractors were CD4/CD8 balanced; later expanders leaned CD4+.

With respect to this clonotype: The antigen is unknown.

A single record per CDR3 protein comes from TCRdb applying MiXCR to the 5' RACE reads. The data show 500,000 to 650,000 distinct CDR3 sequences, roughly 22% seen once. V lost 3 bases and J 5 bases, leaving 16 bases between the germline ends. The CDR3 consists of 14 residues. CDR1 and CDR2 from the germline V gene are SQVTM and ANQGSEA. Sequenced sample: PBMCs or a T cell subset sorted from them (not recorded which). The rearrangement uses TRBV29-1 and TRBJ2-5, with D perhaps TRBD1 (5 bases). The sequence derives from an adult woman who had mild COVID-19 (a few samples of this study predate the infection). Cell type and time point are not known. DNA for the CDR3: TGCAGCGTTGACTCAGAAGGGGCAGGGGAGACCCAGTACTTC. Protein: CSVDSEGAGETQYF.